One sample yielded the 5 T cell receptor beta chains listed below, sequenced in a study of beta chain features in type 1 diabetes. The whole isolated RNA underwent reverse transcription, so sequencing captured expressed TCRB transcripts. The table came from immunoSEQ multiplex PCR; TCRdb's copy has only in-frame clones and leaves some out. The data contain under 350,000 clones, around 7.8% of them singletons. Source material: central memory CD4+ T cells from blood. These TCRs come from a woman aged 18-30 years in good health.

This clone was counted a few times. V and J are TRBV29-1 and TRBJ1-4; D is possibly TRBD1 (5 bases). Trimming took off 6 bases at V and 5 bases at J, with 13 bases between the two ends. This CDR3 region has 13 residues. The V gene's germline CDR1 is SQVTM and CDR2 ANQGSEA. CDR3 sequence: CSVRGEGNEKLFF. DNA of the CDR3: TGCAGCGTAAGGGGCGAGGGGAATGAAAAACTGTTTTTT. The full variable domain, in which reference TRBV29-1 and TRBJ1-4 provide the parts outside the CDR3, is SAVISQKPSRDICQRGTSLTIQCQVDSQVTMMFWYRQQPGQSLTLIATANQGSEATYESGFVIDKFPISRPNLTFSTLTVSNMSPEDSSIYLCSVRGEGNEKLFFGSGTQLSVL.

V is TRBV9 and J is TRBJ2-2; D unresolved. V lost 5 bases to trimming and J lost 4 bases, with 15 bases between them. Germline V gene data show CDR1 as SGDLS and CDR2 as YYNGEE. CDR3 size: 15 residues. CDR3 in amino acids: CASRSPTEVTGELFF. The CDR3 bases are TGTGCCAGCAGGAGTCCTACCGAGGTCACCGGGGAGCTGTTTTTT.

The gene calls are TRBV5-1 and TRBJ2-5; 9 nucleotides agree with TRBD2. The DNA end is more similar to TRBJ2-7, so the J call may be wrong. Germline V gives CDR1 SGHRS, CDR2 YFSETQ. There are 14 residues in the CDR3. CDR3 nucleotides: TGCGCCAGCAGCGCGACTAGCGGCACGTACGAGCAGTACTTC. Translation: CASSATSGTYEQYF.

This clone was counted only a few times. The gene calls are TRBV5-4 and TRBJ2-1, with a weak D call TRBD1 (6 bases). V gave up 2 bases and J gave up 4 bases, with 13 bases separating them. The germline CDR1 and CDR2 sequences are SGHNT and YYREEE (reference sequence). The CDR3 loop spans 15 amino acids. The CDR3 region has the DNA TGTGCCAGCAGCTTAAGCGGACAGAGGTACAATGAGCAGTTCTTC. It specifies CASSLSGQRYNEQFF.

Only a few counts were recorded for this clone. The chain carries TRBV6-6 and TRBJ1-1; tentative D call: TRBD1 (5 bases). Trimming shortened V by 5 bases and J by 5 bases, and 15 bases separated the two germline ends. CDR3 length: 14 residues. CDR1 is MNHNY, CDR2 SVGAGI, per germline (reference sequence). CDR3 sequence (DNA): TGTGCCAGCAGTCTTACCGGTGGGGGGACTGAAGCTTTCTTT. Translated: CASSLTGGGTEAFF.